This TCR beta chain was recorded in a study of blood T cell repertoires in COVID-19 (dated by TCRdb to between 2020 and 2021). Some background on the complete study: Samples from collaborators originated in the United States, Italy and Spain and spanned both the acute and convalescent phases of COVID-19. Where HLA class I and class II types were available, the types were taken from metadata supplied by the sample provider, not from assay-based typing. Samples were obtained from the ongoing ImmuneRACE study (first 160 participants) and from approximately 1,200 subjects provided by 6 global collaborators. The dataset comprised deeply sampled blood TCRbeta repertoires from subjects exposed to, actively infected with, or recovered from COVID-19. A freely available public database, intended as a resource for researchers studying the immune response to SARS-CoV-2, is where the repertoires were released. The sample metadata nearly always contained a de-identified subject ID, COVID-19 status, age in years and sex. The prospective study material was composed of cDNA or gDNA derived from T cells, B-cell-depleted T cells, or PBMCs. Results and caveats for the whole study, not just this receptor: How much clinical and demographic metadata was included differed by source and by participant, and the metadata was provided uncurated.

The immunoSEQ Assay, a bias-controlled multiplex PCR, was used to amplify TCRbeta CDR3 regions from genomic DNA. As for how the authors treated the data: The number of nucleated cells in each sample was estimated from the amplification of reference gene primers within the assay. Sequence reads were collapsed and filtered to measure the absolute abundance of every unique TCRbeta CDR3 rearrangement. For each sample, productive Simpson clonality was calculated as the square root of Simpson's diversity index across productive rearrangements. TCRdb retrieved this table from immuneACCESS and kept in-frame rearrangements only. Not all clones are present; in checked studies, unresolved V genes account for under half, and no reason is known for the remainder. The V and J calls and clone size are taken from that table; D and trimming were inferred from the DNA. Within this sample are about 75,000 clones, with 79% of them counted one time only. The top ten clonotypes cover approximately 5% of the sample.

A remark on this clone: Its antigen target is currently unknown. No qualities accompany the bases; no much larger clone lies one base away.

The trim is 7 bases for V and 10 bases for J, with a gap of 26 bases between the germline ends. The CDR3, cysteine through phenylalanine, is 15 amino acids long. Just the 45-base CDR3 DNA is kept, in frame starting at base 1. CDR1 and CDR2 (SGDLS, YYNGEE) derive from the germline V gene. The collaborating institutions used their own protocols to collect whole blood in K2EDTA tubes. For TCRbeta analysis, collaborators shipped samples as frozen whole blood, isolated PBMCs, or DNA extracted from either of those sample types. The receptor was isolated from a woman of 80 years or more with active or convalescent COVID-19. Sequencing was carried out using peripheral blood. The V gene is TRBV9 and the J gene is TRBJ1-1, and possibly TRBD1, on 5 matching bases. The DNA sequence reads TGTGCCAGCGCACGTTTCCCGGACACTCGATTTTCAGCTTTCTTT. It codes for CASARFPDTRFSAFF.